This is a list of T cell receptor beta chains from one sample in a study of blood T cell repertoires in COVID-19. The protocol was immunoSEQ multiplex PCR, while the TCRdb copy is restricted to in-frame clones and leaves out a portion. The data contain about 410,000 clones, roughly 89% of them singletons. The sequencing sample was made of peripheral blood. The receptors were gathered from a woman aged 25 to 45 with active or convalescent COVID-19. Each CDR3 is given with its conserved first and last residue. The D gene is left open where the match is weak. A clone size is listed for some rows: how often the clone was seen (once, few, many), or a class if it is expanded.

>TRBJ2-7|TRBV4-1|-|TRBD2
CASGGAGGPSYEQYF
TGCGCCAGCGGGGGAGCGGGGGGACCCTCCTACGAGCAGTACTTC
>TRBJ2-1|TRBV6-1|-|TRBD1
CASRSGTGGNEQFF
TGTGCCAGCAGGTCCGGGACAGGGGGCAATGAGCAGTTCTTC
>TRBJ2-5|TRBV14|-|-
CASSQIASGQETQYF
TGTGCCAGCAGCCAGATCGCCTCGGGACAAGAGACCCAGTACTTC
>TRBJ2-7|TRBV10-3|-|TRBD2
CATQTSAAGEQYF
TGTGCCACACAGACTAGCGCCGCGGGGGAGCAGTACTTC
>TRBJ1-4|TRBV6-4|-|TRBD1
CASSDSGQGGTLFF
TGTGCCAGCAGTGACTCTGGACAGGGTGGGACACTGTTTTTT
>TRBJ2-7|TRBV7-8|-|TRBD2
CASSEGLLSYEQYF
TGTGCCAGCAGCGAGGGACTACTTTCCTACGAGCAGTACTTC
>TRBJ1-1|TRBV10-3|once|TRBD1
CAIRPTGLNTEAFF
TGTGCCATCAGGCCGACAGGGCTCAACACTGAAGCTTTCTTT
>TRBJ1-1|TRBV12-3/TRBV12-4|-|-
CASSFIFTEAFF
TGTGCCAGCAGTTTTATATTTACTGAAGCTTTCTTT
>TRBJ2-5|TRBV27|-|-
CASRAGWAEETQYF
TGTGCCAGCAGGGCGGGATGGGCGGAAGAGACCCAGTACTTC
>TRBJ1-2|TRBV10-3|-|TRBD1
CAISELQGAPYGYTF
TGTGCCATCAGTGAGCTACAGGGGGCTCCCTATGGCTACACCTTC
>TRBJ1-1|TRBV6-5|-|-
CASREGNTEAFF
TGTGCCAGCAGGGAGGGGAACACTGAAGCTTTCTTT
>TRBJ1-4|TRBV18|-|-
CASSGGEEKLFF
TGTGCCAGCTCAGGGGGCGAAGAAAAACTGTTTTTT
>TRBJ2-1|TRBV5-1|-|-
CASSLGNLAGAPGEYNEQFF
TGCGCCAGCAGCTTGGGGAACTTGGCGGGGGCCCCTGGGGAGTACAATGAGCAGTTCTTC
>TRBJ1-2|TRBV29-1|-|TRBD1
CSVVGTGYGYTF
TGCAGCGTTGTTGGGACAGGCTATGGCTACACCTTC
>TRBJ1-6|TRBV7-2|once|TRBD1
CASSLLPTDRGTPLHF
TGTGCCAGCAGCTTACTCCCTACAGACAGGGGCACACCCCTCCACTTT
>TRBJ1-3|TRBV18|-|TRBD1
CASSLGQGLSGNTIYF
TGTGCCAGCTCGCTCGGACAGGGTTTGTCGGGAAACACCATATATTTT
>TRBJ1-2|TRBV5-1|once|-
CASSLGSGRGYTF
TGCGCCAGCAGCTTGGGGTCAGGTCGTGGCTACACCTTC
>TRBJ2-3|TRBV5-8|-|TRBD2
CASRTSGSSDTQYF
TGTGCCAGTCGGACTAGCGGGAGTTCAGATACGCAGTATTTT
>TRBJ2-7|TRBV10-1|-|-
CASSSGTRRIEQYF
TGCGCCAGCAGTTCTGGGACAAGAAGGATCGAGCAGTACTTC
>TRBJ2-5|TRBV5-1|-|TRBD1
CASSPGQGEETQYF
TGCGCCAGCAGCCCAGGACAGGGCGAAGAGACCCAGTACTTC
>TRBJ1-5|TRBV7-9|-|TRBD1
CASSLDRADQPQHF
TGTGCCAGCAGCTTGGACAGGGCGGATCAGCCCCAGCATTTT
>TRBJ2-7|TRBV4-1|-|-
CASSQVSRGEQYF
TGCGCCAGCAGCCAAGTGTCTAGGGGGGAGCAGTACTTC
>TRBJ2-1|TRBV10-3|-|TRBD1
CAISEPRTGMTYNEQFF
TGTGCCATCAGTGAGCCCCGGACAGGGATGACCTACAATGAGCAGTTCTTC
>TRBJ2-7|TRBV3-1/TRBV3-2|-|TRBD1
CASSHQTGANSEQYF
TGTGCCAGCAGCCACCAGACAGGGGCTAACTCCGAGCAGTACTTC
>TRBJ1-2|TRBV5-1|-|TRBD1
CASSARQGANGYTF
TGCGCCAGCAGCGCAAGACAGGGGGCGAATGGCTACACCTTC
>TRBJ1-3|TRBV5-1|-|-
CASSLYNGGGNTIYF
TGCGCCAGCAGCTTGTACAACGGAGGAGGAAACACCATATATTTT
>TRBJ2-7|TRBV5-1|-|TRBD1
CASSSTGQAYEQYF
TGCGCCAGCAGCTCCACGGGACAGGCCTACGAGCAGTACTTC
>TRBJ1-1|TRBV2|-|-
CASLLSTEVMSEAFF
TGTGCCAGCCTCCTTTCGACGGAGGTAATGTCTGAAGCTTTCTTT
>TRBJ1-2|TRBV5-1|-|TRBD1
CASSLEWDRNYGYTF
TGCGCCAGCAGCTTGGAATGGGACAGGAACTATGGCTACACCTTC
>TRBJ2-4|TRBV5-1|-|-
CASSPGLPATKNIQYF
TGCGCCAGCAGTCCGGGACTCCCGGCCACCAAAAACATTCAGTACTTC
>TRBJ2-5|TRBV24-1|-|-
CATSAPGRGQETQYF
TGTGCCACCAGTGCCCCCGGCCGGGGACAAGAGACCCAGTACTTC
>TRBJ2-3|TRBV6-4|-|TRBD2
CASRLEAGTSTDTQYF
TGTGCCAGCAGACTAGAAGCGGGGACTAGCACAGATACGCAGTATTTT
>TRBJ1-3|TRBV19|-|TRBD1
CASLGQAHSGNTIYF
TGTGCCAGCCTGGGACAGGCTCACTCTGGAAACACCATATATTTT
>TRBJ1-5|TRBV19|-|-
CASSVTTVYSNQPQHF
TGTGCCAGTAGTGTAACGACAGTGTATAGCAATCAGCCCCAGCATTTT
>TRBJ1-5|TRBV29-1|-|TRBD1
CSVVFGTGGWQPQHF
TGCAGCGTTGTCTTCGGGACAGGGGGATGGCAGCCCCAGCATTTT
>TRBJ1-1|TRBV5-1|-|-
CASSLAYQANTEAFF
TGCGCCAGCAGCTTGGCCTATCAGGCGAACACTGAAGCTTTCTTT
>TRBJ2-5|TRBV7-8|once|TRBD2
CASSLALSGGEQETQYF
TGTGCCAGCAGCTTAGCCCTTAGCGGGGGAGAACAAGAGACCCAGTACTTC
>TRBJ2-1|TRBV6-6|-|-
CASKHGTYNEQFF
TGTGCCAGCAAACACGGGACCTACAATGAGCAGTTCTTC
>TRBJ2-1|TRBV30|-|TRBD1
CAWSVQGNPTYNEQFF
TGTGCCTGGAGTGTACAGGGGAACCCGACTTACAATGAGCAGTTCTTC